The 2 T cell receptor beta chains below come from one sample, sequenced in a study of T cells in Graves' hyperthyroidism and ophthalmopathy. RNA transcripts gave rise to amplified TCR beta CDR3 regions. When the TCR CDR3 underwent first-round RT-PCR, the HTBI primer set was used. TCRdb re-called the multiplex PCR reads with MiXCR, one entry per CDR3 protein. The sample holds fewer than 110,000 distinct CDR3 sequences; 45% to 50% are singletons and the top ten take 20% to 30%. The specimen sequenced was blood. The receptor set was obtained from a man between 40 and 49 years old with Graves' hyperthyroidism.

V is TRBV7-2 and J is TRBJ1-3; the match to TRBD1 covers 9 bases. Germline CDR1 is SGHTA and CDR2 is FQGNSA. This CDR3 comprises 19 residues. The V and J ends lost 6 bases and 0 bases, in that order; junction bases with no gene match: 15. CDR3 loop: CASRRDRVYEQYSGNTIYF. The CDR3 nucleotides are TGTGCCAGCAGGAGGGACAGGGTTTACGAGCAGTACTCTGGAAACACCATATATTTT.

A note on this clonotype: Compared with germline, one end of the junction differs, possibly owing to a read error. The chain links TRBV7-2 to TRBJ1-4; no clear D. This CDR3 is built from 15 residues. CDR1 SGHTA and CDR2 FQGNSA come from the germline V gene. The CDR3 DNA is TGTGCCAGCTCCCCCCTGCAGGTTTCTAATGAAAGACTGCTTTTT. This encodes CASSPLQVSNERLLF.